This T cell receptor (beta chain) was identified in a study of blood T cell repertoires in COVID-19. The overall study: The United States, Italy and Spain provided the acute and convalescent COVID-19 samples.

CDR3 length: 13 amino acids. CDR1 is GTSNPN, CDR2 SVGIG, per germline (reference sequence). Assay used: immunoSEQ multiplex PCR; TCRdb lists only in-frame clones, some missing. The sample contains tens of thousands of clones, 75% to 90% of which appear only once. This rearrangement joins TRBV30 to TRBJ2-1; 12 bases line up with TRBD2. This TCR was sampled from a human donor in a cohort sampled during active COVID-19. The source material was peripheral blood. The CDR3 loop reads CALAGGPYNEQFF. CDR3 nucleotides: TGTGCTCTAGCGGGAGGGCCCTACAATGAGCAGTTCTTC.